This T cell receptor beta chain originates from a study of T cell repertoires in cytomegalovirus infection. Study-level background: In public TCR beta signatures, there were indications of both CMV infection and matching HLA type.

The CDR3 has 12 amino acids. J gave up 7 bases and V 5 bases, and 4 bases lay outside the gene matches. The germline gives CDR1 SGHTA, CDR2 FQGNSA. From the reads, TCRdb called clonotypes with MiXCR, one entry per CDR3 protein. Counted here are 740,000 or so distinct CDR3 sequences, under 40% occurring once; the ten biggest clones make up 2.5% to 3%. Findings and caveats of the study: In two of eight donors, the top clonotype was HLA-C-restricted CMV-specific.

The table lists this clonotype with many counts. The antigen remains undetermined. The sample comprised PBMCs. This chain joins TRBV7-2 and TRBJ1-2; 7 nucleotides line up with TRBD1. The TCR comes from a human donor in good health (CMV status not recorded). Some clones in this sample may be carry-over from other donors' samples. CDR3: CASSQTGFGYTF. DNA of the CDR3: TGTGCCAGCAGCCAGACAGGGTTTGGCTACACCTTC.